Shown below are 8 T cell receptor beta chains from a single sample sequenced in a study of shared clonotypes between healthy human individuals. Clones were sequenced by immunoSEQ multiplex PCR, and TCRdb holds only the in-frame ones, with some missing. The repertoire consists of around 2.1 million clones, with roughly 91% occurring once and the leading ten covering around 1.7%. As defined, naive CD8 cells were CD45RO-negative and positively selected for CCR7, with terminally differentiated effector memory CD45RA+ cells excluded. Sequencing used naive CD8+ T cells from PBMCs. The receptors come from a man younger than 35 in good health. Some clones in this sample may be carry-over from other donors' samples.

This chain uses TRBV4-3 with TRBJ2-3; D is possibly TRBD1 (6 bases). Germline lookup yields CDR1 LGHNA and CDR2 YSLEER. V was shortened by 5 bases and J by 1 base, with 10 bases between the two germline ends. This CDR3 is built from 14 residues. The CDR3 protein is CASSYRQGTDTQYF. For the CDR3, the DNA is TGCGCCAGCAGCTACCGACAGGGCACAGATACGCAGTATTTT.

The J gene is TRBJ2-5, the V gene TRBV27, with unresolved D. This CDR3 is 12 amino acids long. V lost 8 bases, J lost 5 bases, and 12 bases lay in between. CDR1 and CDR2 from the germline V gene are MNHEY and SMNVEV (reference sequence). CDR3 nucleotide sequence: TGTGCCAGCGGTGCCAGACGGGAGACCCAGTACTTC. Its protein product is CASGARRETQYF.

The sample holds a few counts of this clone. The chain carries TRBV29-1 and TRBJ1-2; D uncertain. V was clipped by 5 bases and J by 8 bases, with 18 bases between them. Germline V gives CDR1 SQVTM, CDR2 ANQGSEA. The CDR3 has 13 amino acids. The CDR3 here is CSVLGRRIEGYTF. The CDR3 DNA is TGCAGCGTTCTGGGTCGGCGGATTGAGGGCTACACCTTC.

This chain connects TRBV7-9 to TRBJ2-5, with D possibly being TRBD2 (7 bases). V shed 5 bases and J shed 5 bases, with 15 bases lying between them. Germline lookup yields CDR1 SEHNR and CDR2 FQNEAQ (reference sequence). This CDR3 is built from 14 residues. The CDR3 sequence: CASSSPGGGETQYF. As DNA, the CDR3 is TGTGCCAGCAGCAGCCCGGGGGGCGGGGAGACCCAGTACTTC.

V usage is TRBV27 and J usage is TRBJ2-3; 10 nucleotides match TRBD2. Germline V lookup: CDR1 MNHEY, CDR2 SMNVEV (reference sequence). The ends lost 5 bases at V and 4 bases at J; junction bases unmatched: 6. This CDR3 contains 15 residues. For the CDR3, the DNA is TGTGCCAGCAGTCCAATAGCGGGAGGAGCAGATACGCAGTATTTT. Its translation is CASSPIAGGADTQYF.

V usage is TRBV7-3 and J usage is TRBJ2-5; D is possibly TRBD2 (6 bases). The V end was cut by 4 bases, the J end by 5 bases, with 11 bases between. This CDR3 contains 13 residues. CDR1 is SGHTA and CDR2 is FQGTGA in the germline V gene. In nucleotides, the CDR3 is TGTGCCAGCAGCTCCCTCCGGGGGGAGACCCAGTACTTC. Its translation: CASSSLRGETQYF.

This rearrangement joins TRBV7-9 to TRBJ2-5; 8 bases are a match to TRBD1. Germline CDR1 SEHNR, CDR2 FQNEAQ (reference sequence). The CDR3 spans 17 residues. V trimming: 1 base; J trimming: 2 bases; junction bases outside the gene matches: 9. The CDR3 DNA follows: TGTGCCAGCAGCTTAGTCCTTGACAGGGGACGACAAGAGACCCAGTACTTC. Protein product: CASSLVLDRGRQETQYF.

The rearrangement uses TRBV19 and TRBJ2-7; D unresolved. There are 15 residues in the CDR3. Germline lookup yields CDR1 LNHDA and CDR2 SQIVND (reference sequence). Trimming removed 2 bases at V and 0 bases at J, with 11 bases between. CDR3 nucleotides: TGTGCCAGTAGTATATCGGCCGCCGACTCCTACGAGCAGTACTTC. This sequence encodes CASSISAADSYEQYF. Drawing the rest from reference TRBV19 and TRBJ2-7, the complete variable domain is DGGITQSPKYLFRKEGQNVTLSCEQNLNHDAMYWYRQDPGQGLRLIYYSQIVNDFQKGDIAEGYSVSREKKESFPLTVTSAQKNPTAFYLCASSISAADSYEQYFGPGTRLTVT.